The sequence of this T cell receptor (beta chain) was determined in a study of post-analysis software for immune sequencing data. Findings of the study overall: Controls had lower frequencies than patients of 4 or 5 TRBV segments, which included TRBV5-6, TRBV5-1 and TRBV20-1. Significantly lower normalized Chao1 diversity was seen in multiple sclerosis patients than in controls.

The CDR3 has 16 amino acids. From germline, CDR1 is KGHSH and CDR2 LQKENI. Trimming removed 3 bases at V and 1 base at J, with 16 bases between. Built from TCR beta cDNA, the libraries had unique molecular identifiers in them. TCRdb recomputed calls from the PCR reads with MiXCR, one row per CDR3 protein. The table has 500,000 to 600,000 distinct CDR3 sequences, roughly two fifths seen once. Worth noting for this clonotype: Its antigen is unknown.

The material sequenced was blood. The origin of this receptor is a girl aged 5-17 years with multiple sclerosis. The chain is built from TRBV18 and TRBJ2-7; tentative D call: TRBD2 (5 bases). CDR3 bases: TGTGCCAGCTCACCCACATTGTGGAGGCCTTCCTACGAGCAGTACTTC. Amino acid sequence: CASSPTLWRPSYEQYF.